The entry below describes one T cell receptor (beta chain). What it binds is not known. This table comes from immunoSEQ multiplex PCR, and its TCRdb copy is limited to in-frame clones, with some not included. Of 950,000 to 1,200,000 clones listed, approximately 77% are singletons. The CDR3 is made up of 15 amino acids. Germline V gene data show CDR1 as MNHEY and CDR2 as SMNVEV (reference sequence). Unmatched junction bases numbered 6, after V lost 5 bases and J lost 9 bases. The data belong to a study of shared clonotypes between healthy human individuals. General study points: Naive subsets generally exceeded memory subsets in estimated richness.

The sequenced sample consisted of memory CD4+ T cells from PBMCs. The subset was: CD45RA-negative fraction. V gene TRBV27 combines with J gene TRBJ2-1; 14 bases map to TRBD2. The receptor comes from a man aged 18 to 30 in good health. Some clones in this sample may be carry-over from other donors' samples. The CDR3, as DNA: TGTGCCAGCAGTCCGACTAGCGGGAGGGCGAGTGAGCAGTTCTTC. Translated: CASSPTSGRASEQFF.